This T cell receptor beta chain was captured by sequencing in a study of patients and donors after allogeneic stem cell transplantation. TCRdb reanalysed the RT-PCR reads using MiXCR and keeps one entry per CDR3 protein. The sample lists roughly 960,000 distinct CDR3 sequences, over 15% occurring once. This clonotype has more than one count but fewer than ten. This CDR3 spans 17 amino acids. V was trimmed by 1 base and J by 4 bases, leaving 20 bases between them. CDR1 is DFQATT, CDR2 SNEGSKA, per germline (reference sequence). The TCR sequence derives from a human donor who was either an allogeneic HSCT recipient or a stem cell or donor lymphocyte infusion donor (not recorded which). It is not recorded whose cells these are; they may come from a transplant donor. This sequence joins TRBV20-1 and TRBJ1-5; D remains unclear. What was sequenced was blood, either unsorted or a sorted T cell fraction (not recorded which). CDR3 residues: CSARGPPLGRSNQPQHF. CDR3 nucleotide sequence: TGCAGTGCTAGAGGCCCCCCCTTGGGCAGAAGTAATCAGCCCCAGCATTTT.